This T cell receptor beta chain stems from a study of response to subunit inactivated influenza vaccine. Study-wide results and limits: Seasonal influenza vaccination, on each occasion, was suggested by the authors to recruit few new T cells.

Trimming pared 2 bases from V and 4 bases from J, leaving 8 bases between. CDR1 and CDR2 (germline): MDHEN, SYDVKM. The CDR3 extends over 13 amino acids. TCRdb used MiXCR to reprocess the RT-PCR reads, holding one entry per CDR3 protein. Of about 580,000 distinct CDR3 sequences in the sample, 14% were seen once. In its sample, this clonotype was seen a few times. Its antigen is not identified. The rearrangement uses TRBV28 and TRBJ1-2; the D is unclear. The starting material was PBMCs from blood, obtained 11 to 12 days after vaccination. This clonotype was sampled from a man aged 50-60 years who received an inactivated influenza vaccine. The CDR3 region has the DNA TGTGCCAGCAGTTTAACGGGGATCTATGGCTACACCTTC. It codes for CASSLTGIYGYTF.